These 8 T cell receptor beta chains share one sample of origin, sequenced in a study of cytomegalovirus exposure and HLA in healthy donors. Assay: immunoSEQ multiplex PCR; the TCRdb copy retains only in-frame clones and omits some. This sample yields about 140,000 clones, of which about nine tenths are seen a single time; about 2.7% belongs to the top ten. The sample comprised PBMCs. These receptors all stem from a man aged 18 to 29 in good health and CMV-seronegative.

This clone was observed a single time. This chain connects TRBV7-9 to TRBJ1-4, with 7 bases that match TRBD1. With V trimmed by 1 base and J by 6 bases, 5 bases remained unmatched. Germline lookup yields CDR1 SEHNR and CDR2 FQNEAQ (reference sequence). The CDR3 covers 15 residues. In DNA, the CDR3 is TGTGCCAGCAGCTTAGGTGACAGGGATGATGAAAAACTGTTTTTT. Translation: CASSLGDRDDEKLFF.

V usage is TRBV10-3 and J usage is TRBJ2-7, with D maybe TRBD2 (5 bases). The CDR3 is made up of 13 amino acids. V was shortened by 7 bases and J by 3 bases, with 13 bases between the two germline ends. CDR1 is ENHRY, CDR2 SYGVKD, per germline. CDR3 residues: CAIKALGVYEQYF. The DNA for the CDR3 is TGTGCCATCAAGGCACTAGGTGTCTACGAGCAGTACTTC.

The J gene is TRBJ1-2, the V gene TRBV5-4; D possibly corresponds to TRBD1 (5 bases). This CDR3 region has 13 residues. Trimming cost V 4 bases and J 8 bases, with 15 bases left between them. Germline CDR1 is SGHNT and CDR2 is YYREEE (reference sequence). DNA for the CDR3: TGTGCCAGCAGCCGGTCAGGGTTTGGCGGCTACACCTTC. It encodes CASSRSGFGGYTF.

This clone was picked up one time. J is TRBJ1-1 and V is TRBV28; D is unclear. Germline loops: CDR1 MDHEN, CDR2 SYDVKM. V dropped 4 bases and J dropped 2 bases, with 26 bases sitting between them. CDR3 size: 19 residues. Here the CDR3 reads CASSSNSRPHLMLNTEAFF. The CDR3 DNA is TGTGCCAGCAGTTCAAACTCGAGGCCTCACCTTATGCTAAACACTGAAGCTTTCTTT.

The chain carries TRBV6-4 and TRBJ2-1; 7 bases match TRBD1. This CDR3 contains 16 residues. In germline, CDR1 is MRHNA, CDR2 SNTAGT. V gave up 0 bases and J gave up 0 bases; unmatched junction bases: 2. In DNA form, the CDR3 reads TGTGCCAGCAGTGACTCGACAGGGAGCTCCTACAATGAGCAGTTCTTC. Translation: CASSDSTGSSYNEQFF.

The chain links TRBV11-3 to TRBJ2-7; D perhaps matches TRBD2 (6 bases). This CDR3 has 13 residues. Germline CDR1 and CDR2: SGHNT and YENEEA. The germline V and J ends were trimmed by 5 bases and 5 bases, with 13 bases remaining between them. In DNA form, the CDR3 reads TGTGCCAGCAGCCATATATCGGGGGACGAGCAGTACTTC. Translated: CASSHISGDEQYF.

The DNA of the CDR3 is TGTGCCAGCAGTACCGACAATTACGAGCAGTACTTC. Residues: CASSTDNYEQYF. V gene TRBV28 combines with J gene TRBJ2-7, with D uncertain. V lost 5 bases, J lost 4 bases, and 9 bases lay in between. CDR1 and CDR2 from the germline V gene are MDHEN and SYDVKM. The CDR3 is 12 amino acids. Variable domain in full (rest from reference TRBV28 and TRBJ2-7): DVKVTQSSRYLVKRTGEKVFLECVQDMDHENMFWYRQDPGLGLRLIYFSYDVKMKEKGDIPEGYSVSREKKERFSLILESASTNQTSMYLCASSTDNYEQYFGPGTRLTVT.

V gene TRBV15 combines with J gene TRBJ2-1; 7 nucleotides align to TRBD2. Germline CDR1 LNHNV, CDR2 YYDKDF (reference sequence). The length of the CDR3 is 14 residues. V gave up 5 bases and J gave up 7 bases; unmatched junction bases: 8. The CDR3 sequence is CATSGGGSRNEQFF. Here the CDR3 DNA reads TGTGCCACCAGCGGCGGGGGAAGTCGGAATGAGCAGTTCTTC.